One and the same sample provided the 23 T cell receptor beta chains below, sequenced in a study of identical twins. TCRdb re-derived calls from the 5' RACE reads in MiXCR, one entry per CDR3 protein. The sample holds hundreds of thousands of distinct CDR3 sequences; 20% to 25% are singletons and the top ten take around 3%. Separately, the same data were catalogued under a study of T cells expressing NK-cell markers.

Sequenced material: CD4+ T cells sorted from blood. These receptors originate from a woman aged 18-35 years in good health.

The chain couples TRBV5-5 to TRBJ2-4; no reliable D call. Per germline, CDR1 SGHKS and CDR2 YYEKEE (reference sequence). The CDR3 is 13 amino acids. The V end was cut by 3 bases, the J end by 3 bases, with 7 bases between. CDR3 nucleotide sequence: TGTGCCAGCAGCTCGGAAGGCAAAAACATTCAGTACTTC. The encoded protein is CASSSEGKNIQYF. Supplemented by reference TRBV5-5 and TRBJ2-4, the full variable domain reads DAGVTQSPTHLIKTRGQQVTLRCSPISGHKSVSWYQQVLGQGPQFIFQYYEKEERGRGNFPDRFSARQFPNYSSELNVNALLLGDSALYLCASSSEGKNIQYFGAGTRLSVL.

Only a few counts were recorded for this clonotype. CDR3 sequence: CASSPGASGNTIYF. CDR3 nucleotides: TGTGCCAGCTCACCAGGGGCCTCAGGAAACACCATATATTTT. This sequence joins TRBV18 and TRBJ1-3, with D tentatively TRBD1 (5 bases). The length of the CDR3 is 14 residues. Germline loops: CDR1 KGHSH, CDR2 LQKENI. Trimming removed 2 bases from V and 4 bases from J, with 9 bases in between.

The rearrangement uses TRBV6-1 and TRBJ2-5; no firm D call. The germline CDR1 and CDR2 sequences are MNHNS and SASEGT. This CDR3 is 16 amino acids long. The V end lost 2 bases, the J end lost 5 bases, and 18 bases lay between the germline ends. Here the CDR3 DNA reads TGTGCCAGCAGTGAAAGCCCGTTTCTAGGGCGGGAGACCCAGTACTTC. Its translation: CASSESPFLGRETQYF.

Only a few counts were recorded for this clonotype. The chain carries TRBV5-1 and TRBJ2-1; 12 nucleotides line up with TRBD2. CDR1 and CDR2 from the germline V gene are SGHRS and YFSETQ. This CDR3 is built from 15 residues. The ends lost 0 bases at V and 8 bases at J; junction bases unmatched: 3. The CDR3 DNA sequence: TGCGCCAGCAGCTTGGGACTAGCGGGAGTGGATGAGCAGTTCTTC. The encoded protein is CASSLGLAGVDEQFF.

The CDR3 sequence is CASSRQGLGHEQYF. CDR3 bases: TGTGCCAGCAGTAGACAGGGACTTGGACACGAGCAGTACTTC. This chain connects TRBV27 to TRBJ2-7; perhaps TRBD1 as D (7 bases). Germline V lookup: CDR1 MNHEY, CDR2 SMNVEV (reference sequence). CDR3 length equals 14 residues. V gave up 5 bases and J gave up 5 bases, with 16 bases separating them.

This chain links TRBV16 with TRBJ2-7; D gene uncertain. Germline CDR1 is KGHSY and CDR2 is FQNENV. The CDR3 contains 14 residues. V was cut by 1 base and J by 1 base, with 8 bases left in between. The CDR3 spells CASSQFAGSYEQYF. The CDR3 region has the DNA TGTGCCAGCAGCCAATTCGCCGGTTCCTACGAGCAGTACTTC.

This sequence joins TRBV5-1 and TRBJ2-1; TRBD2 matches 12 bases. The junction had 5 bases not matched to a gene; V was cut back by 3 bases and J by 7 bases. Germline values: CDR1 SGHRS, CDR2 YFSETQ. The CDR3 is 15 residues long. CDR3 DNA sequence: TGCGCCAGCAGCTGGACGGGGACTAGCGGGAATGAGCAGTTCTTC. Translated: CASSWTGTSGNEQFF.

This chain joins TRBV6-2 or TRBV6-3 and TRBJ2-7; D gene ambiguous. The length of the CDR3 is 15 residues. Germline CDR1 MNHEY, CDR2 SVGEGT. The V gene lost 5 bases and the J gene lost 0 bases, with 14 bases spanning the gap. CDR3: CASSRIRPGSYEQYF. CDR3 coding DNA: TGTGCCAGCAGTCGCATCAGGCCAGGCTCCTACGAGCAGTACTTC.

This clonotype was counted ten times or more. The chain links TRBV15 to TRBJ1-5; D is possibly TRBD1 (5 bases). V gave up 3 bases and J gave up 3 bases, with 9 bases separating them. This CDR3 is 14 amino acids long. The germline gives CDR1 LNHNV, CDR2 YYDKDF (reference sequence). The CDR3 nucleotides read TGTGCCACCAGCAGCACAGGAACCAATCAGCCCCAGCATTTT. Amino acids: CATSSTGTNQPQHF. The complete variable domain, with remaining parts taken from reference TRBV15 and TRBJ1-5, reads DAMVIQNPRYQVTQFGKPVTLSCSQTLNHNVMYWYQQKSSQAPKLLFHYYDKDFNNEADTPDNFQSRRPNTSFCFLDIRSPGLGDTAMYLCATSSTGTNQPQHFGDGTRLSIL.

The rearrangement uses TRBV7-6 and TRBJ2-1; maybe TRBD1 (5 bases). Between the trimmed V and J ends, which lost 4 bases and 2 bases, there was a span of 15 bases. The CDR3 contains 16 residues. Germline V lookup: CDR1 SGHVS, CDR2 FNYEAQ. The CDR3 reads CASSSLGARTYNEQFF. The CDR3 DNA reads TGTGCCAGCAGCTCTCTAGGGGCGCGGACCTACAATGAGCAGTTCTTC.

The genes are TRBV2 and TRBJ1-1, with D possibly TRBD1 on 5 matching bases. V was shortened by 6 bases and J by 5 bases, with 13 bases between the two germline ends. CDR1 and CDR2 from the germline V gene are SNHLY and FYNNEI. The CDR3 totals 13 residues. The CDR3 region is CASSRESRTEAFF. CDR3 coding DNA: TGTGCCAGCAGCAGGGAGTCGAGGACTGAAGCTTTCTTT.

This clonotype occurred many times. This chain's CDR3 is CASGSVRETQYF. The DNA for the CDR3 is TGTGCCAGCGGCTCAGTTAGGGAGACCCAGTACTTC. The chain carries TRBV7-9 and TRBJ2-5, with D unclear. Germline CDR1 reads SEHNR; CDR2 reads FQNEAQ (reference sequence). The CDR3 extends over 12 amino acids. V lost 8 bases to trimming and J lost 5 bases, with 12 bases between them. The full variable domain, rest sourced from reference TRBV7-9 and TRBJ2-5, is DTGVSQNPRHKITKRGQNVTFRCDPISEHNRLYWYRQTLGQGPEFLTYFQNEAQLEKSRLLSDRFSAERPKGSFSTLEIQRTEQGDSAMYLCASGSVRETQYFGPGTRLLVL.

This sequence joins TRBV5-1 and TRBJ1-4, with D hard to call. Trimming left V 5 bases short and J 3 bases short, with 11 bases between. The CDR3 length is 14 residues. CDR1 is SGHRS, CDR2 YFSETQ, per germline. The CDR3 bases are TGCGCCAGCAGATCAGAGCCACCTAATGAAAAACTGTTTTTT. This encodes CASRSEPPNEKLFF.

The chain employs TRBV7-2 and TRBJ2-7; 9 bases line up with TRBD2. The CDR3 runs to 15 residues. Germline V gene sequence: CDR1 SGHTA, CDR2 FQGNSA. The trim removed 0 bases at V and 3 bases at J, leaving 3 bases unmatched. CDR3 in amino acids: CASSLAGTSYYEQYF. The DNA for the CDR3 is TGTGCCAGCAGCTTAGCCGGGACTAGCTACTACGAGCAGTACTTC.

The chain carries TRBV15 and TRBJ2-1; either TRBD1 or TRBD2 may fit D (6 bases each). Germline V gives CDR1 LNHNV, CDR2 YYDKDF (reference sequence). There are 18 residues in the CDR3. V was shortened by 0 bases and J by 7 bases, with 22 bases between the two germline ends. Here the CDR3 reads CATSRDRSNRDFRNEQFF. Written as DNA, the CDR3 is TGTGCCACCAGCAGAGATAGAAGTAACAGGGACTTTAGAAATGAGCAGTTCTTC.

The V call is TRBV20-1, the J call TRBJ1-1, with TRBD1 identical over 8 bases. The CDR3 contains 13 residues. The V gene end was trimmed by 6 bases and the J gene end by 2 bases; junction bases not matched to a gene: 5. The germline V gene has CDR1 DFQATT and CDR2 SNEGSKA (reference sequence). The CDR3 sequence is CSAVDRVNTEAFF. The CDR3 DNA reads as TGCAGTGCCGTGGACAGGGTAAACACTGAAGCTTTCTTT.

The chain couples TRBV7-7 to TRBJ2-2; 10 bases fit TRBD1. J was trimmed by 6 bases and V by 6 bases; bases with no gene match: 7. Germline V gene data show CDR1 as SSHAT and CDR2 as FNYEAQ (reference sequence). The length of the CDR3 is 15 residues. CDR3 sequence: CASSLTGGIAGELFF. The CDR3 DNA reads as TGTGCCAGCAGTTTGACAGGGGGCATCGCCGGGGAGCTGTTTTTT.

The chain combines TRBV2 with TRBJ1-2, with D possibly being TRBD1 (6 bases). The V gene's germline CDR1 is SNHLY and CDR2 FYNNEI. The CDR3 length is 14 residues. Trimming shortened V by 6 bases and J by 7 bases, and 18 bases separated the two germline ends. CDR3: CASSPLQGFGGYTF. The CDR3 bases are TGTGCCAGCAGCCCCCTTCAGGGGTTCGGTGGCTACACCTTC.

A single count supports this clonotype. This sequence joins TRBV20-1 and TRBJ2-1; TRBD2 matches 10 bases. The CDR3 length is 15 residues. After removal of 5 bases from V and 9 bases from J, the junction contained 13 bases not matched to a gene. Germline V gene data show CDR1 as DFQATT and CDR2 as SNEGSKA (reference sequence). The CDR3 bases are TGCAGTGCTTTCCTAGCGGGAGTTATTCTCGGTGAGCAGTTCTTC. It yields the protein CSAFLAGVILGEQFF.

In this sample, this clonotype turned up a few times. The genes are TRBV2 and TRBJ2-1; TRBD1 might be the D (5 bases). V was trimmed by 4 bases and J by 3 bases, leaving 10 bases between them. This CDR3 comprises 14 residues. CDR1 and CDR2 (germline): SNHLY, FYNNEI. Here the CDR3 reads CASSADTYYNEQFF. CDR3 sequence (DNA): TGTGCCAGCAGTGCGGACACCTACTACAATGAGCAGTTCTTC.

This clonotype has more than one count but fewer than ten. DNA of the CDR3: TGTGCCAGCAGTCAGACTAGCGGAATTCAAGAGACCCAGTACTTC. This encodes CASSQTSGIQETQYF. The rearrangement joins TRBV25-1 to TRBJ2-5; TRBD2 agrees at 9 bases. Germline V gene lookup returns CDR1 MGHDK and CDR2 SYGVNS. The trim removed 5 bases at V and 2 bases at J, leaving 6 bases unmatched. The length of the CDR3 is 15 residues. Filled out from reference TRBV25-1 and TRBJ2-5, the complete variable domain reads EADIYQTPRYLVIGTGKKITLECSQTMGHDKMYWYQQDPGMELHLIHYSYGVNSTEKGDLSSESTVSRIRTEHFPLTLESARPSHTSQYLCASSQTSGIQETQYFGPGTRLLVL.

The rearrangement joins TRBV20-1 to TRBJ2-7; maybe TRBD1 (5 bases). V lost 0 bases to trimming and J lost 4 bases, with 13 bases between them. Germline CDR1 reads DFQATT; CDR2 reads SNEGSKA (reference sequence). This CDR3 is 14 amino acids long. The CDR3 DNA is TGCAGTGCTAGAGATCCCAGGGAAGGGTACGAGCAGTACTTC. It translates to CSARDPREGYEQYF.

V and J are TRBV20-1 and TRBJ2-3, with 10 positions matching TRBD2. The CDR3 is made up of 16 amino acids. CDR1 is DFQATT, CDR2 SNEGSKA, per germline (reference sequence). The V gene end was trimmed by 0 bases and the J gene end by 3 bases; junction bases not matched to a gene: 6. CDR3 protein: CSAREAGGRGTDTQYF. The DNA of the CDR3 is TGCAGTGCTAGAGAAGCGGGGGGGCGGGGGACAGATACGCAGTATTTT.